These 13 T cell receptor beta chains came from one sample sequenced in a study of human T cells and chemical hapten exposure. TCRdb reprocessed the RACE reads with MiXCR, giving one entry per CDR3 protein. Found here are under 150,000 distinct CDR3 sequences, around 10% of them singletons; the top ten hold around 1.5%. As to time point: patch test 1, 2 weeks after DPC sensitization. This sample's treatment: therapeutic diphenylcyclopropenone sensitization with weekly scalp DPC. Sequencing used whole blood, obtained in connection with sensitization to the hapten diphenylcyclopropenone (DPC). The receptors shown here come from a woman aged 50 to 60 with alopecia areata. Some clones in this sample may be carry-over from other donors' samples.

The CDR3: CASSRRGATEAFF. The CDR3 DNA is TGCGCCAGCAGCCGTCGGGGAGCCACTGAAGCTTTCTTT. The genes are TRBV4-3 and TRBJ1-1; unclear D gene. The CDR3 totals 13 residues. The V and J ends lost 4 bases and 4 bases respectively, with 10 bases between them. Looked up from germline, CDR1 is LGHNA and CDR2 is YSLEER.

This chain joins TRBV18 and TRBJ1-6; no definite D call. The CDR3 spans 14 residues. The ends were cut back, 3 bases at V and 8 bases at J, with 11 bases in the middle. Germline lookup yields CDR1 KGHSH and CDR2 LQKENI. The CDR3 region has the DNA TGTGCCAGCTCACCGGAATCGGCCCATTCACCCCTCCACTTT. This translates into CASSPESAHSPLHF.

This clonotype came up a few times. The rearrangement joins TRBV11-2 to TRBJ1-5, with D possibly TRBD1 on 5 matching bases. The CDR3 is made up of 16 amino acids. Germline CDR1 is SGHAT and CDR2 is FQNNGV. The germline V and J ends were trimmed by 1 base and 1 base, with 11 bases remaining between them. As DNA, the CDR3 is TGTGCCAGCAGCTTAGGTTCCGGGGGGAGCAATCAGCCCCAGCATTTT. It is translated as CASSLGSGGSNQPQHF.

This clonotype was counted ten times or more. The DNA of the CDR3 is TGTGCCAGCAGCTTGGCCGGGACAGGGGGCCATTCACCCCTCCACTTT. Protein sequence: CASSLAGTGGHSPLHF. The chain uses TRBV5-6 and TRBJ1-6, with 12 positions matching TRBD1. Losses at the gene ends were 0 bases for V and 8 bases for J; bases not matched to a gene: 3. Germline CDR1 SGHDT, CDR2 YYEEEE. The CDR3 is made up of 16 amino acids.

This chain joins TRBV28 and TRBJ2-7, with D uncertain. The CDR3 is made up of 12 amino acids. The germline V and J ends were trimmed by 6 bases and 6 bases, with 12 bases remaining between them. Per the germline V gene, CDR1 is MDHEN and CDR2 is SYDVKM. CDR3: CASSLDPREQYF. In nucleotides, the CDR3 is TGTGCCAGCAGCTTAGACCCTCGCGAGCAGTACTTC.

The sample holds many counts of this clonotype. The rearrangement joins TRBV20-1 to TRBJ1-2; TRBD1 agrees at 8 bases. This CDR3 comprises 13 residues. The V gene end was trimmed by 6 bases and the J gene end by 3 bases; junction bases not matched to a gene: 6. Germline V gene data show CDR1 as DFQATT and CDR2 as SNEGSKA (reference sequence). DNA for the CDR3: TGCAGTGCGAGCCAACAGGGGGACTATGGCTACACCTTC. It specifies CSASQQGDYGYTF.

This CDR3 reads CASRISGNTIYF. The DNA of the CDR3 is TGTGCCAGCAGGATAAGTGGAAACACCATATATTTT. V and J are TRBV12-3 or TRBV12-4 and TRBJ1-3; D remains unclear. The ends were cut back, 6 bases at V and 3 bases at J, with 6 bases in the middle. The CDR3 has 12 residues.

Many counts were recorded for this clonotype. This chain uses TRBV4-1 with TRBJ2-1; the match to TRBD2 covers 7 bases. From germline, CDR1 is MGHRA and CDR2 YSYEKL. The CDR3 is made up of 14 amino acids. J was trimmed by 8 bases and V by 4 bases; bases with no gene match: 8. The CDR3 reads CASSRELARDEQFF. The CDR3 coding sequence is TGCGCCAGCAGCCGAGAACTAGCGCGCGATGAGCAGTTCTTC.

This clonotype was detected a few times. The chain joins TRBV18 to TRBJ1-6, with 7 bases identical to TRBD1. V lost 3 bases and J lost 5; bases outside the gene matches: 7. Germline CDR1 is KGHSH and CDR2 is LQKENI. The CDR3 has 16 residues. CDR3 sequence: CASSPLAQGHNSPLHF. The CDR3 nucleotides are TGTGCCAGCTCACCTTTAGCACAGGGGCATAATTCACCCCTCCACTTT.

The J gene is TRBJ2-3, the V gene TRBV5-6; 9 bases fit TRBD2. Per the germline V gene, CDR1 is SGHDT and CDR2 is YYEEEE. CDR3 length: 17 amino acids. After removal of 4 bases from V and 6 bases from J, the junction contained 15 bases not matched to a gene. DNA of the CDR3: TGTGCCAGCAGCCCCAGGCGACTAGCGGATTCCCCCGATACGCAGTATTTT. Residues: CASSPRRLADSPDTQYF.

There are many counts of this clonotype. The CDR3 spells CSVSTSGGYEQYF. The DNA of the CDR3 is TGCAGCGTTTCCACTAGCGGGGGCTACGAGCAGTACTTC. The chain is built from TRBV29-1 and TRBJ2-7, with 11 bases aligning to TRBD2. In germline, CDR1 is SQVTM, CDR2 ANQGSEA. The junction had 3 bases not matched to a gene; V was cut back by 5 bases and J by 3 bases. The CDR3 is made up of 13 amino acids.

The chain combines TRBV5-8 with TRBJ2-3, with 7 bases that match TRBD2. CDR3 length: 16 residues. In germline, CDR1 is SGHTS, CDR2 YDEGEE. Trimming cost V 5 bases and J 2 bases; bases outside gene matches: 11. The CDR3 is CASSLGRGSPTDTQYF. CDR3 in DNA: TGTGCCAGCAGTCTGGGGAGGGGATCGCCCACAGATACGCAGTATTTT.

In this sample, this clonotype turned up many times. V usage is TRBV7-9 and J usage is TRBJ2-6, with unresolved D. The CDR3 spans 15 residues. CDR1 SEHNR and CDR2 FQNEAQ come from the germline V gene (reference sequence). V was clipped by 1 base and J by 0 bases, with 4 bases between them. In nucleotides, the CDR3 is TGTGCCAGCAGCTTAGGGGGCTCTGGGGCCAACGTCCTGACTTTC. It is translated as CASSLGGSGANVLTF.